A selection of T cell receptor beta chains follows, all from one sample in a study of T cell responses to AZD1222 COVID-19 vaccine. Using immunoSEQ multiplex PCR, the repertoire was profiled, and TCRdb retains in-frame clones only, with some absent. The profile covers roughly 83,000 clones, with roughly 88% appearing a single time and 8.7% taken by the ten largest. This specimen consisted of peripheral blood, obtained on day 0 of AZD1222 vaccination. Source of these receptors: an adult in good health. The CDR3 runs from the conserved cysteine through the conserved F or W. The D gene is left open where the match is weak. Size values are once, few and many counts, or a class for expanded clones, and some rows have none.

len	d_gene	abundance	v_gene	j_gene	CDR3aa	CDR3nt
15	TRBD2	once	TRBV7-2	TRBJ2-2	CASSHVAGSSGELFF	TGTGCCAGCAGCCATGTAGCGGGAAGTTCCGGGGAGCTGTTTTTT
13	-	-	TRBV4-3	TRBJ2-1	CASSQESGNEQFF	TGCGCCAGCAGCCAAGAGTCGGGTAATGAGCAGTTCTTC
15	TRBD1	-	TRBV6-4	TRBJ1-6	CASSVQGTGVSPLHF	TGTGCCAGCAGCGTACAGGGGACAGGGGTTTCACCCCTCCACTTT
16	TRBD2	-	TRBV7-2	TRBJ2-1	CASSFFSGGRVNEQFF	TGTGCCAGCAGCTTCTTTTCTGGCGGGAGGGTCAATGAGCAGTTCTTC
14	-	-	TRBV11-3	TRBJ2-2	CASSLELATGELFF	TGTGCCAGCAGCTTAGAACTAGCTACCGGGGAGCTGTTTTTT
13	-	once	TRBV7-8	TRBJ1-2	CASSLGEYYGYTF	TGTGCCAGCAGCTTAGGGGAATACTATGGCTACACCTTC
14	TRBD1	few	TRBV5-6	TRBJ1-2	CASSAGGGAGGYTF	TGTGCCAGCAGCGCCGGAGGGGGCGCGGGGGGCTACACCTTC
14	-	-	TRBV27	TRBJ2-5	CASSLSVRGETQYF	TGTGCCAGCAGTTTATCGGTCAGAGGAGAGACCCAGTACTTC
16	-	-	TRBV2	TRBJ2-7	CASFGSLFSLSYEQYF	TGTGCCAGCTTTGGGTCCCTTTTTTCTCTCTCCTACGAGCAGTACTTC
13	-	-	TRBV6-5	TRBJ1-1	CASSQSAHGEAFF	TGTGCCAGCAGTCAATCCGCGCATGGCGAAGCTTTCTTT
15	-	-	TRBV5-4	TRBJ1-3	CASSRDRGSGNTIYF	TGTGCCAGCAGTCGGGACCGCGGCTCTGGAAACACCATATATTTT
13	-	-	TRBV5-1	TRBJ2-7	CASSLTTPYEQYF	TGCGCCAGCAGCTTAACGACCCCCTACGAGCAGTACTTC
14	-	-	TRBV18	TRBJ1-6	CATSARQNNSPLHF	TGTGCCACCTCAGCCCGACAGAATAATTCACCCCTCCACTTT
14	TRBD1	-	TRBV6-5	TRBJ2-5	CASIMTGGGKTQYF	TGTGCCAGCATTATGACAGGGGGTGGAAAGACCCAGTACTTC
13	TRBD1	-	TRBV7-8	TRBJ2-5	CASTSRDRSPRDF	TGTGCCAGCACTTCCCGGGACAGGTCACCCAGGGACTTC
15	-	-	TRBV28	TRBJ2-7	CASSLVTGRYYEQYF	TGTGCCAGCAGTTTAGTTACAGGCCGATACTACGAGCAGTACTTC
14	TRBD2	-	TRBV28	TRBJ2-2	CAGGGRWNTGELFF	TGTGCCGGGGGAGGGAGATGGAACACCGGGGAGCTGTTTTTT
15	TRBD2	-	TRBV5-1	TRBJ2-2	CASQEVAGGTGELFF	TGCGCCAGTCAGGAGGTAGCGGGTGGAACCGGGGAGCTGTTTTTT
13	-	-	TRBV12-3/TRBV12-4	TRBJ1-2	CASSLTSNYGYTF	TGTGCCAGCAGTTTGACCAGTAACTATGGCTACACCTTC
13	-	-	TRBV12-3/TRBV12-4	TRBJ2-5	CASMTGDQETQYF	TGTGCCAGCATGACGGGGGACCAAGAGACCCAGTACTTC
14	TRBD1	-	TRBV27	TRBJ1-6	CASSPDRANSPLHF	TGTGCCAGCAGCCCGGACAGGGCTAATTCACCCCTCCACTTT
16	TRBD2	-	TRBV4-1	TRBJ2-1	CASSQEAAGAYNEQFF	TGCGCCAGCAGCCAAGAGGCAGCGGGGGCCTACAATGAGCAGTTCTTC
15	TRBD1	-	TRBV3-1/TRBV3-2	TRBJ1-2	CASSLGQFPTYGYTF	TGTGCCAGCAGCCTGGGACAGTTTCCTACTTATGGCTACACCTTC
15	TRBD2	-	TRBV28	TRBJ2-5	CASSFSLAEQETQYF	TGTGCCAGCAGTTTCTCCCTAGCGGAGCAAGAGACCCAGTACTTC
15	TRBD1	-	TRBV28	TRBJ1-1	CASTGQGAPGTEAFF	TGTGCCAGCACCGGACAGGGGGCGCCGGGCACTGAAGCTTTCTTT
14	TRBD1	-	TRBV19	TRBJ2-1	CASSSGQGWGEQFF	TGTGCCAGTAGTTCGGGACAGGGTTGGGGTGAGCAGTTCTTC
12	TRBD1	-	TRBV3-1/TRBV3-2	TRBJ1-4	CASGGFNEKLFF	TGTGCCTCAGGGGGGTTTAATGAAAAACTGTTTTTT
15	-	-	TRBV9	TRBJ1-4	CASSGPGNPGEKLFF	TGTGCCAGCAGCGGGCCAGGGAACCCTGGGGAAAAACTGTTTTTT
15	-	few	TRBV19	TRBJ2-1	CASSIDQISYNEQFF	TGTGCCAGTAGTATTGACCAGATCTCCTACAATGAGCAGTTCTTC
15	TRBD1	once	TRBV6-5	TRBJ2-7	CASTALKGQPPEGYF	TGTGCCAGCACCGCTTTGAAGGGACAGCCTCCCGAGGGGTACTTC
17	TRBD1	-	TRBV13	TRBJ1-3	CASSLPGQGAGGNTIYF	TGTGCCAGCAGCTTGCCGGGACAGGGGGCCGGGGGAAACACCATATATTTT
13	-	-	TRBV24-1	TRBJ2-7	CATSDFTDYEQYF	TGTGCCACCAGTGATTTCACAGACTACGAGCAGTACTTC
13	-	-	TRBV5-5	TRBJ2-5	CASSQAVQETQYF	TGTGCCAGCAGCCAGGCAGTTCAAGAGACCCAGTACTTC
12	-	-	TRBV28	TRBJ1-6	CASRDVNSPLHF	TGTGCCAGCCGGGACGTCAACTCACCCCTCCACTTT
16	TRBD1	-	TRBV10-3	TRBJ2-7	CAISEEQGLSRYEQYF	TGTGCCATCAGTGAGGAACAGGGGCTCTCTCGCTACGAGCAGTACTTC
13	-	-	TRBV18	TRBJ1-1	CASSPTANTEAFF	TGTGCCAGCTCCCCCACGGCGAACACTGAAGCTTTCTTT
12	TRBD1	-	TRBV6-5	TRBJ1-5	CASGTGNQPQHF	TGTGCCAGCGGGACAGGGAACCAGCCCCAGCATTTT
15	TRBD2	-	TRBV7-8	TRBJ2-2	CASSLGTSGTGELFF	TGTGCCAGCAGCTTAGGTACTAGCGGGACCGGGGAGCTGTTTTTT
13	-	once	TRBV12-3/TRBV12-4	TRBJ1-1	CASSVVGGTEAFF	TGTGCCAGCAGTGTTGTGGGTGGGACTGAAGCTTTCTTT
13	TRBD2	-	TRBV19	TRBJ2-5	CASSIPSGRIQYF	TGTGCCAGTAGTATTCCTAGCGGAAGAATCCAGTACTTC
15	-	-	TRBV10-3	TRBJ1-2	CAISESGRVRHGYTF	TGTGCCATCAGTGAGTCGGGCAGGGTCAGGCATGGCTACACCTTC
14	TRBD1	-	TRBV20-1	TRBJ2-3	CSASWDRGTDTQYF	TGCAGTGCTAGTTGGGACAGGGGGACAGATACGCAGTATTTT
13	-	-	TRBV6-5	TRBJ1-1	CASRWTENTEAFF	TGTGCCAGCAGGTGGACAGAGAACACTGAAGCTTTCTTT